Following are 16 T cell receptor beta chains from one sample sequenced in a study of glioma-infiltrating T cells. The iRepertoire nested amplicon-rescue multiplex PCR amplified TCR alpha and beta CDR3s from RNA. MiXCR, applied by TCRdb to the multiplex PCR reads, yields one record per CDR3 protein. The repertoire consists of fewer than 500,000 distinct CDR3 sequences, with around 45% occurring once and the leading ten covering 9.5% to 15%. The sequenced material came from glioma tissue, nonneoplastic brain tissue, or PBMCs (not recorded which). Receptor source: a human donor with low-grade glioma or glioblastoma, undergoing nonglioma brain surgery, or in good health (not recorded which).

The chain has TRBV4-1 and TRBJ2-7; TRBD1 matches 8 bases. The J segment lost 3 bases and the V segment lost 3 bases, leaving 4 bases of the junction unmatched. Germline-derived CDR1 and CDR2 are MGHRA and YSYEKL. This CDR3 is built from 14 residues. In DNA, the CDR3 is TGCGCCAGCAGCCAGACGACAGGGGACTACGAGCAGTACTTC. Translating it yields CASSQTTGDYEQYF.

This clonotype was detected a few times. J is TRBJ2-1 and V is TRBV7-6; no definite D call. The CDR3 totals 13 residues. V was shortened by 5 bases and J by 9 bases, with 14 bases between the two germline ends. The germline gives CDR1 SGHVS, CDR2 FNYEAQ. This chain's CDR3 is CASSTVARGEQFF. For the CDR3, the DNA is TGTGCCAGCAGCACCGTGGCCCGAGGTGAGCAGTTCTTC.

Points on this clonotype: A single base separates this from a much larger clone, so it may be a read error. The genes are TRBV6-2 or TRBV6-3 and TRBJ1-2; TRBD1 matches 7 bases. This CDR3 is built from 15 residues. Germline CDR1 is MNHEY and CDR2 is SVGEGT. This CDR3 is CASNYQGGSDYGYTF. The DNA of the CDR3 is TGTGCCAGCAATTACCAAGGGGGCTCGGACTATGGCTACACCTTC.

V gene TRBV6-9 combines with J gene TRBJ2-3; no definite D call. V was cut by 3 bases and J by 15 bases, with 19 bases left in between. Germline-derived CDR1 and CDR2 are MNHGY and SVAAGI. The CDR3 has 13 amino acids. CDR3 coding DNA: TGTGCCAGCAGTTACCCCAGCACAGATACGAAATATTTT. Its protein product is CASSYPSTDTKYF.

This clonotype was seen a handful of times. The V call is TRBV20-1, the J call TRBJ1-1, with D perhaps matching TRBD1 (5 bases). This CDR3 comprises 14 residues. Trimming removed 7 bases at V and 3 bases at J, with 18 bases between. Germline-derived CDR1 and CDR2 are DFQATT and SNEGSKA (reference sequence). The CDR3 spells CSVPRRQGDTEAFF. CDR3 nucleotides: TGCAGTGTCCCCCGCAGGCAGGGCGACACTGAAGCTTTCTTT.

Comment on this clonotype: One base away lies a much larger clone, so this may be a sequencing read error. This chain joins TRBV6-2 or TRBV6-3 and TRBJ2-3; D uncertain. Germline lookup yields CDR1 MNHEY and CDR2 SVGEGT. This CDR3 region has 13 residues. The V end lost 5 bases, the J end lost 4 bases, and 10 bases lay between the germline ends. The CDR3 is CASSVVTADTQYF. CDR3 bases: TGTGCCAGCAGTGTGGTCACAGCAGATACGCAGTATTTT.

The chain links TRBV5-1 to TRBJ2-1; D remains ambiguous. The germline CDR1 and CDR2 sequences are SGHRS and YFSETQ. V lost 6 bases, J lost 4 bases, and 17 bases lay in between. The CDR3 covers 15 residues. Here the CDR3 reads CASIQLPGAYNEQFF. In DNA form, the CDR3 reads TGCGCCAGCATCCAATTGCCAGGAGCTTACAATGAGCAGTTCTTC.

This clonotype showed up just a few times. This rearrangement joins TRBV4-3 to TRBJ1-4; a weak D match, TRBD1 (5 bases). The CDR3 spans 16 residues. CDR1 is LGHNA, CDR2 YSLEER, per germline. Deletions cut 1 base from V and 5 bases from J, with 14 bases between. Here the CDR3 reads CASSQGPPGPNEKLFF. CDR3 bases: TGCGCCAGCAGCCAAGGCCCACCGGGACCAAATGAAAAACTGTTTTTT.

A remark on this clonotype: With a much larger clone just one base away, this may be a read error. V gene TRBV28 combines with J gene TRBJ1-1; unclear D gene. The CDR3 has 12 residues. Germline V gene lookup returns CDR1 MDHEN and CDR2 SYDVKM. The V end lost 2 bases, the J end lost 7 bases, and 8 bases lay between the germline ends. The CDR3 loop is CASSLRDNEAFF. The CDR3 DNA sequence: TGTGCCAGCAGTTTAAGGGATAATGAAGCTTTCTTT.

This clonotype appeared many times. This chain uses TRBV27 with TRBJ2-7; weak D call: TRBD1 (8 bases). CDR3 length equals 15 residues. The V gene's germline CDR1 is MNHEY and CDR2 SMNVEV (reference sequence). Trimming pared 8 bases from V and 3 bases from J, leaving 20 bases between. This chain's CDR3 is CASSESTGGGYEQYF. The CDR3 DNA follows: TGTGCCAGCTCGGAAAGCACAGGGGGGGGCTACGAGCAGTACTTC.

This clonotype has only a few counts. The chain is built from TRBV5-4 and TRBJ1-1; no firm D call. Trimming stripped 3 bases from V and 1 base from J, with 13 bases between. Per germline, CDR1 SGHNT and CDR2 YYREEE (reference sequence). The CDR3 is made up of 15 amino acids. CDR3 sequence: CASSSQMYENTEAFF. The CDR3 DNA is TGTGCCAGCAGCTCTCAGATGTACGAGAACACTGAAGCTTTCTTT.

In its sample, this clonotype was seen a few times. The rearrangement uses TRBV5-8 and TRBJ2-7; D gene ambiguous. The CDR3 covers 14 residues. Deletions cut 0 bases from V and 1 base from J, with 8 bases between. Germline CDR1 and CDR2: SGHTS and YDEGEE. CDR3 in amino acids: CASSLAPGSYEQYF. For the CDR3, the DNA is TGTGCCAGCAGCTTGGCCCCGGGTTCCTACGAGCAGTACTTC.

This clonotype showed up just a few times. The chain joins TRBV2 to TRBJ2-7; TRBD1 aligns across 8 bases. Germline trimming cut 7 bases from V and 6 bases from J; bases unmatched to any gene: 14. Germline lookup yields CDR1 SNHLY and CDR2 FYNNEI. The CDR3 runs to 15 residues. CDR3 region: CASTQGAVAPAEQYF. The CDR3 DNA reads TGTGCCAGCACCCAGGGGGCGGTAGCTCCGGCCGAGCAGTACTTC.

This clonotype has a count of ten or more. V and J are TRBV6-2 or TRBV6-3 and TRBJ2-1; tentatively, D is TRBD2 (6 bases). Germline CDR1 MNHEY, CDR2 SVGEGT. V dropped 2 bases and J dropped 7 bases, with 15 bases sitting between them. This CDR3 is 15 amino acids long. The CDR3 loop is CASSYVNLGRNEQFF. The CDR3 coding sequence is TGTGCCAGCAGTTACGTAAATTTGGGGAGGAATGAGCAGTTCTTC.

This clonotype was picked up many times. The CDR3 sequence: CATSRAPPGDTYGYTF. The DNA of the CDR3 is TGTGCCACCAGCAGAGCCCCCCCCGGGGATACCTATGGCTACACCTTC. The rearrangement uses TRBV15 and TRBJ1-2; D gene unclear. V lost 1 base and J 4 bases, leaving 16 bases between the germline ends. The CDR3 extends over 16 amino acids. Per germline, CDR1 LNHNV and CDR2 YYDKDF (reference sequence).

This clonotype has more than one count but fewer than ten. The chain links TRBV24-1 to TRBJ2-3, with D perhaps matching TRBD2 (6 bases). Trimming shortened V by 7 bases and J by 3 bases, and 19 bases separated the two germline ends. CDR3 length equals 16 residues. CDR1 and CDR2 from the germline V gene are KGHDR and SFDVKD. This chain's CDR3 is CATSGGRPRITDTQYF. CDR3 DNA: TGTGCCACCAGCGGGGGACGACCTAGAATTACAGATACGCAGTATTTT.